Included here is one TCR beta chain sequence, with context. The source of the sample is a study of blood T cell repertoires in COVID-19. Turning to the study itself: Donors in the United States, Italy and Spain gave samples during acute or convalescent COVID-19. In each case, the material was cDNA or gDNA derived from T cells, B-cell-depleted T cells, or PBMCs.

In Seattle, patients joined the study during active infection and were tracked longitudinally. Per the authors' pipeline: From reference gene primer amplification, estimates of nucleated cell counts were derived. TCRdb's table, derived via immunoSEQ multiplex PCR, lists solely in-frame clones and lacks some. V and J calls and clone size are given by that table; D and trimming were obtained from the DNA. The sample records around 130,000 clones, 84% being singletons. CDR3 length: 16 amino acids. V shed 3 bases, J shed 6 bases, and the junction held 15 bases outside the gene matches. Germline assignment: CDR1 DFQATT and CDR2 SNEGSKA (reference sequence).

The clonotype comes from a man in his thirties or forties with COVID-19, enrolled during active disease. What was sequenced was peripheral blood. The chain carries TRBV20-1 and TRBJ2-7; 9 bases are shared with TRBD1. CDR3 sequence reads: CSASKTGDRAVAEQYF. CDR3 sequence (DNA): TGCAGTGCTAGTAAGACTGGGGACAGGGCAGTTGCCGAGCAGTACTTC.